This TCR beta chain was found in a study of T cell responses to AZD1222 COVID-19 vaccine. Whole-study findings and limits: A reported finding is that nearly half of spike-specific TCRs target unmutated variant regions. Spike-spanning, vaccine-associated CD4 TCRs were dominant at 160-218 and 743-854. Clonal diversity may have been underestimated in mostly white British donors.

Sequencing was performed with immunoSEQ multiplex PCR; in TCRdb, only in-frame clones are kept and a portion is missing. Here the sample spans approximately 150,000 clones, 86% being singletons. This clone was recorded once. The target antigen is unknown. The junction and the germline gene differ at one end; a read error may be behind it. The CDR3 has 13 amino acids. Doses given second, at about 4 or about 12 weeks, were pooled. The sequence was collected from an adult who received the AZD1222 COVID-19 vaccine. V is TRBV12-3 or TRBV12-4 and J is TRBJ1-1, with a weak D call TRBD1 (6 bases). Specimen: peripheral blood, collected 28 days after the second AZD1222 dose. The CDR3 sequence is CASTQGGWTVHLF. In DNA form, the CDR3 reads TGTGCCAGCACCCAAGGCGGGTGGACAGTCCATCTTTTT.